The subject of this entry is one T cell receptor (beta chain). What it binds is not known. Sequenced by immunoSEQ multiplex PCR; TCRdb stores in-frame clones only, minus some. The table has about 130,000 clones, around 93% seen once. The data originate from a study of T cell responses to AZD1222 COVID-19 vaccine. Findings and caveats of the study: The donor group comprised mostly white British people and more females; the analysis possibly underestimated clonal diversity.

Between the trimmed V and J ends, which lost 8 bases and 0 bases, there was a span of 8 bases. The CDR3 length is 13 residues. Pooling covered second doses at about 4 or about 12 weeks. The chain uses TRBV12-3 or TRBV12-4 and TRBJ1-5, with D uncertain. This TCR came from an adult who received the AZD1222 COVID-19 vaccine. The sample consisted of peripheral blood, taken 28 days after the second AZD1222 dose. The CDR3: CASSVISNQPQHF. CDR3 coding DNA: TGTGCCAGCTCTGTTATTAGCAATCAGCCCCAGCATTTT.